The next 31 T cell receptor beta chains were all read from a single sample in a study of cytomegalovirus exposure and HLA in healthy donors. The PCR was carried out with 60 Vbeta primers and 13 Jbeta primers. The assay was immunoSEQ multiplex PCR, and TCRdb's table has in-frame clones only and misses some. This sample's table reports around 190,000 clones. Sequenced input: PBMCs. The source is a woman under 40 in good health and CMV-seropositive.

The rearrangement links TRBV5-5 to TRBJ2-1, with a weak D call TRBD2 (6 bases). V was cut by 4 bases and J by 8 bases, with 10 bases left in between. This CDR3 comprises 12 residues. Germline V gene data show CDR1 as SGHKS and CDR2 as YYEKEE (reference sequence). This CDR3 reads CASSRREDEQFF. CDR3 coding DNA: TGTGCCAGCAGCAGGAGGGAAGATGAGCAGTTCTTC.

The chain recombines TRBV2 with TRBJ2-1; D unresolved. Germline V gene lookup returns CDR1 SNHLY and CDR2 FYNNEI. V lost 0 bases, J lost 0 bases, and 15 bases lay in between. The CDR3 loop spans 18 amino acids. CDR3 amino acids: CASSEAPVFSSSYNEQFF. CDR3 coding DNA: TGTGCCAGCAGTGAAGCCCCGGTTTTCTCAAGCTCCTACAATGAGCAGTTCTTC.

The chain couples TRBV19 to TRBJ1-2, with TRBD1 identical over 11 bases. Germline loops: CDR1 LNHDA, CDR2 SQIVND (reference sequence). Trimming took 4 bases from V and 5 from J; bases not matched to a gene: 6. The CDR3 loop spans 15 amino acids. In DNA, the CDR3 is TGTGCCAGTAGTACGTGGACAGGGGGCGGGTATGGCTACACCTTC. Encoded protein: CASSTWTGGGYGYTF.

In DNA form, the CDR3 reads TGTGCCAGCAGCGCTCGGGTCCGTGAGACCCAGTACTTC. Residues: CASSARVRETQYF. The V call is TRBV9, the J call TRBJ2-5; D gene ambiguous. Germline CDR1 is SGDLS and CDR2 is YYNGEE. The CDR3 is 13 residues long. The V and J ends lost 3 bases and 5 bases respectively, with 11 bases between them.

This sequence joins TRBV7-2 and TRBJ1-2; 7 bases are shared with TRBD1. Germline V gives CDR1 SGHTA, CDR2 FQGNSA. Germline trimming cut 3 bases from V and 6 bases from J; bases unmatched to any gene: 10. CDR3 size: 15 residues. CDR3 sequence: CASSFQLNRGHGYTF. The CDR3, as DNA: TGTGCCAGCAGCTTCCAATTAAACAGGGGCCATGGCTACACCTTC.

J is TRBJ1-1 and V is TRBV27; 7 bases map to TRBD1. Germline CDR1 MNHEY, CDR2 SMNVEV (reference sequence). This CDR3 comprises 16 residues. V dropped 6 bases and J dropped 1; count of bases not matched to a gene: 11. The CDR3 bases are TGTGCCAGCAGGGATGAGGGGGCCCCGGGGAACACTGAAGCTTTCTTT. This encodes CASRDEGAPGNTEAFF.

This rearrangement joins TRBV5-6 to TRBJ2-7; D is uncertain. Germline V gene lookup returns CDR1 SGHDT and CDR2 YYEEEE. V was shortened by 4 bases and J by 3 bases, with 5 bases between the two germline ends. The CDR3 covers 11 residues. CDR3 loop: CASSQNYEQYF. As DNA, the CDR3 is TGTGCCAGCAGCCAGAACTACGAGCAGTACTTC.

Details on this clone: In the same sample, other DNA sequences code for this CDR3. Here the CDR3 reads CASSIKGDYGYTF. DNA of the CDR3: TGTGCCAGTAGTATTAAAGGGGATTATGGCTACACCTTC. The rearrangement links TRBV19 to TRBJ1-2; possibly TRBD1 for D (5 bases). The CDR3 contains 13 residues. The germline V gene encodes CDR1 LNHDA and CDR2 SQIVND (reference sequence). With 3 bases removed from V and 5 bases from J, the gap between germline ends came to 10 bases.

Regarding this clone: The sample contains more than one DNA sequence encoding this CDR3. V gene TRBV5-1 combines with J gene TRBJ2-7; D is undetermined. Trimming pared 5 bases from V and 0 bases from J, leaving 3 bases between. There are 11 residues in the CDR3. Germline V gives CDR1 SGHRS, CDR2 YFSETQ. CDR3 protein: CASRSSYEQYF. For the CDR3, the DNA is TGCGCCAGCAGGAGCTCCTACGAGCAGTACTTC.

The chain carries TRBV29-1 and TRBJ1-1; TRBD1 matches at 7 bases. The junction had 10 bases not matched to a gene; V was cut back by 5 bases and J by 1 base. The germline gives CDR1 SQVTM, CDR2 ANQGSEA. The CDR3 runs to 15 residues. The CDR3 DNA reads TGCAGCGTTCTAAATTACAGGGGAAAGAACACTGAAGCTTTCTTT. Translation: CSVLNYRGKNTEAFF.

The chain carries TRBV15 and TRBJ2-5; possible D gene TRBD2, 7 bases. Trimming left V 3 bases short and J 1 base short, with 9 bases between. This CDR3 has 14 amino acids. The germline V gene has CDR1 LNHNV and CDR2 YYDKDF (reference sequence). The CDR3 region has the DNA TGTGCCACCAGCAGGCGGGGGCGCCAAGAGACCCAGTACTTC. Translation: CATSRRGRQETQYF.

V gene TRBV10-1 combines with J gene TRBJ2-1; possibly TRBD2 for D (6 bases). Germline loops: CDR1 WNHNN, CDR2 SYGVQD (reference sequence). Trimming removed 0 bases from V and 1 base from J, with 10 bases in between. The CDR3 runs to 16 residues. CDR3: CASSESEAGSYNEQFF. The CDR3 region has the DNA TGCGCCAGCAGTGAGTCGGAAGCGGGTTCCTACAATGAGCAGTTCTTC.

The J gene is TRBJ2-6, the V gene TRBV27; TRBD1 agrees at 7 bases. The CDR3 is 16 residues long. The V gene's germline CDR1 is MNHEY and CDR2 SMNVEV (reference sequence). Trimming took 5 bases from V and 4 from J; bases not matched to a gene: 8. The CDR3, as DNA: TGTGCCAGCAGTCTACGGACAGGTGAAGGGGCCAACGTCCTGACTTTC. Translating gives CASSLRTGEGANVLTF.

The V gene is TRBV7-8, the J gene TRBJ1-2, with D unresolved. Germline CDR1 and CDR2: SGHVS and FQNEAQ. With 1 base removed from V and 1 base from J, the gap between germline ends came to 10 bases. The CDR3 is 15 residues long. CDR3 coding DNA: TGTGCCAGCAGCTTAGAACATACCATTAACTATGGCTACACCTTC. Protein: CASSLEHTINYGYTF.

The V and J genes are TRBV19 and TRBJ2-1; D unclear. CDR1 is LNHDA, CDR2 SQIVND, per germline (reference sequence). The CDR3 has 14 residues. Trimming stripped 5 bases from V and 6 bases from J, with 14 bases between. CDR3 loop: CASSPSRIINEQFF. The DNA of the CDR3 is TGTGCCAGTAGTCCCTCGAGGATCATCAATGAGCAGTTCTTC.

The J gene is TRBJ2-2, the V gene TRBV6-6; 8 nucleotides line up with TRBD1. CDR1 and CDR2 (germline): MNHNY, SVGAGI (reference sequence). The CDR3 sequence is 14 residues long. J gave up 2 bases and V 6 bases, and 2 bases lay outside the gene matches. The CDR3 DNA sequence: TGTGCCAGCAGGACAGGGGTTAACACCGGGGAGCTGTTTTTT. It encodes CASRTGVNTGELFF.

The rearrangement uses TRBV15 and TRBJ1-2, with 9 bases matching TRBD1. The CDR3 loop spans 16 amino acids. Germline V CDR1 and CDR2: LNHNV, YYDKDF (reference sequence). V lost 2 bases, J lost 3 bases, and 7 bases stayed unmatched. The CDR3 DNA sequence: TGTGCCACCAGCAGACTAACAGGGGGCAGACACTATGGCTACACCTTC. Translated: CATSRLTGGRHYGYTF.

The chain has TRBV27 and TRBJ2-5; 7 nucleotides line up with TRBD2. The germline CDR1 and CDR2 sequences are MNHEY and SMNVEV (reference sequence). V lost 6 bases and J lost 5; bases outside the gene matches: 9. The CDR3 runs to 14 residues. The chain's CDR3 is CASRKGAGRETQYF. In DNA, the CDR3 is TGTGCCAGCAGAAAAGGAGCGGGAAGGGAGACCCAGTACTTC.

The rearrangement uses TRBV7-9 and TRBJ1-6; maybe TRBD1 (6 bases). From germline, CDR1 is SEHNR and CDR2 FQNEAQ (reference sequence). Trimming removed 5 bases from V and 9 bases from J, with 17 bases in between. This CDR3 has 15 residues. This CDR3 reads CASSARGGLGSPLHF. The CDR3 bases are TGTGCCAGCAGCGCGCGGGGGGGGCTAGGTTCACCCCTCCACTTT.

The chain couples TRBV5-8 to TRBJ2-2; 9 bases fit TRBD2. Trimming cost V 2 bases and J 6 bases; bases outside gene matches: 8. This CDR3 has 16 amino acids. The germline V gene has CDR1 SGHTS and CDR2 YDEGEE. CDR3 protein: CASSFSAGGRSGELFF. CDR3 nucleotide sequence: TGTGCCAGCAGCTTCAGTGCGGGGGGGCGCTCCGGGGAGCTGTTTTTT.

The rearrangement joins TRBV5-5 to TRBJ1-4, with 9 bases that match TRBD1. The CDR3 is made up of 15 amino acids. Germline CDR1 and CDR2: SGHKS and YYEKEE (reference sequence). J lost 7 bases, V lost 1 base, and 5 bases had no gene match. The CDR3 loop is CASSLMTGGIEKLFF. The CDR3 region has the DNA TGTGCCAGCAGCTTGATGACAGGGGGGATTGAAAAACTGTTTTTT.

CDR3 nucleotides: TGTGCCAGCAGCTTCCAGACAGGGTTGGCAGATACGCAGTATTTT. Protein sequence: CASSFQTGLADTQYF. This sequence joins TRBV7-2 and TRBJ2-3; 7 bases match TRBD1. Unmatched junction bases numbered 7, after V lost 3 bases and J lost 4 bases. The CDR3 contains 15 residues. Germline V gene data show CDR1 as SGHTA and CDR2 as FQGNSA. Variable domain in full (rest from reference TRBV7-2 and TRBJ2-3): GAGVSQSPSNKVTEKGKDVELRCDPISGHTALYWYRQSLGQGLEFLIYFQGNSAPDKSGLPSDRFSAERTGGSVSTLTIQRTQQEDSAVYLCASSFQTGLADTQYFGPGTRLTVL.

The chain is built from TRBV7-6 and TRBJ1-5; 9 bases match TRBD1. The J segment lost 3 bases and the V segment lost 5 bases, leaving 5 bases of the junction unmatched. This CDR3 has 15 residues. Looked up from germline, CDR1 is SGHVS and CDR2 is FNYEAQ. For the CDR3, the DNA is TGTGCCAGCAGCGCCACAGGGGGCCCCAATCAGCCCCAGCATTTT. The encoded protein is CASSATGGPNQPQHF.

The chain carries TRBV7-9 and TRBJ1-6; 7 bases are shared with TRBD1. The CDR3 is 14 residues long. The V segment lost 5 bases and the J segment 7 bases; nucleotides outside the gene matches: 5. Germline lookup yields CDR1 SEHNR and CDR2 FQNEAQ (reference sequence). The CDR3 reads CASSEGQFNSPLHF. Here the CDR3 DNA reads TGTGCCAGCAGCGAGGGACAGTTCAATTCACCCCTCCACTTT.

CDR3 nucleotide sequence: TGCGCCAGCAGCTTCCAGGGCTCGAACACTGAAGCTTTCTTT. Residues: CASSFQGSNTEAFF. This chain joins TRBV5-1 and TRBJ1-1; possible D gene TRBD1, 5 bases. V was clipped by 2 bases and J by 1 base, with 9 bases between them. Germline V CDR1 and CDR2: SGHRS, YFSETQ. The CDR3 runs to 14 residues.

Concerning this clone itself: Additional DNA sequences in this sample encode the identical CDR3. This chain joins TRBV5-1 and TRBJ1-2; D is undetermined. CDR3 length: 15 amino acids. CDR1 and CDR2 from the germline V gene are SGHRS and YFSETQ. V lost 3 bases to trimming and J lost 4 bases, with 16 bases between them. In DNA form, the CDR3 reads TGCGCCAGCAGCTACCACCCGGACGGAGGCTATGGCTACACCTTC. This codes for CASSYHPDGGYGYTF.

The rearrangement links TRBV2 to TRBJ1-2, with 7 bases aligning to TRBD1. The germline V gene has CDR1 SNHLY and CDR2 FYNNEI. Trimming took 3 bases from V and 5 from J; bases not matched to a gene: 9. CDR3 size: 15 residues. In DNA form, the CDR3 reads TGTGCCAGCAGTGAGGATTTGGGACAGATTTATGGCTACACCTTC. It specifies CASSEDLGQIYGYTF.

The chain carries TRBV5-1 and TRBJ1-2; the D is unclear. The CDR3 spans 14 residues. Trimming took 0 bases from V and 8 from J, leaving 14 bases between them. Germline CDR1 is SGHRS and CDR2 is YFSETQ. The CDR3 DNA reads TGCGCCAGCAGCTTGGCCTTTCAGGAGGGAGGCTACACCTTC. Encoded protein: CASSLAFQEGGYTF.

The J gene is TRBJ2-7, the V gene TRBV28; possible D gene TRBD1, 5 bases. The CDR3 loop spans 12 amino acids. The germline V and J ends were trimmed by 5 bases and 4 bases, with 9 bases remaining between them. Germline V gene sequence: CDR1 MDHEN, CDR2 SYDVKM. The CDR3 protein is CASSVKGYEQYF. CDR3 in DNA: TGTGCCAGCAGTGTGAAGGGGTACGAGCAGTACTTC.

The chain combines TRBV2 with TRBJ1-5, with 7 bases that match TRBD1. CDR1 and CDR2 (germline): SNHLY, FYNNEI. With 7 bases clipped from V and 3 bases from J, the junction kept 9 bases outside the gene matches. This CDR3 is 15 amino acids long. The chain's CDR3 is CASNGQVQSNQPQHF. In DNA form, the CDR3 reads TGTGCCAGCAATGGACAGGTCCAGTCCAATCAGCCCCAGCATTTT.

DNA for the CDR3: TGTGCCAGCACCAACACAGGGGTCGGTGGCTACACCTTC. Protein: CASTNTGVGGYTF. This rearrangement joins TRBV5-4 to TRBJ1-2, with 7 bases lining up with TRBD1. V trimming: 6 bases; J trimming: 7 bases; junction bases outside the gene matches: 9. The CDR3 loop spans 13 amino acids. CDR1 SGHNT and CDR2 YYREEE come from the germline V gene (reference sequence).